The rows below give T cell receptor beta chains drawn from one sample of a study of shared clonotypes between healthy human individuals. Assay: immunoSEQ multiplex PCR; the TCRdb copy retains only in-frame clones and omits some. The repertoire holds 2 million to 2.5 million clones, with about 90% as singletons. Sequencing was carried out using naive CD4+ T cells from PBMCs. Source of these receptors: a man younger than 35 in good health. Some clones in this sample may be carry-over from other donors' samples. Both conserved end residues are part of each CDR3. The listing skips clone size in some rows; elsewhere it reads once, few, many or a size class.

cdr3_length	clone_size	v_call	j_call	cdr3_aa
13	.	TRBV5-1	TRBJ2-7	CASSRTEAYEQYF
16	.	TRBV15	TRBJ2-7	CATSNPPAGGSYEQYF
13	.	TRBV2	TRBJ2-4	CASSLDRRYIQYF
13	few	TRBV30	TRBJ1-1	CAWRLQGGTEAFF
14	.	TRBV30	TRBJ2-2	CAWSGVVVTGELFF
15	.	TRBV25-1	TRBJ2-2	CASRGERSGTGELFF
15	.	TRBV18	TRBJ2-7	CASSRDGGAFYEQYF
14	.	TRBV10-3	TRBJ1-4	CAISQQGANEKLFF
14	.	TRBV27	TRBJ1-2	CASSRVNRGDGYTF
15	.	TRBV7-9	TRBJ2-7	CASSLLAGGTHEQYF
14	.	TRBV28	TRBJ1-4	CASGRGTTNEKLFF
14	.	TRBV13	TRBJ1-5	CASSSRGSNQPQHF
14	.	TRBV28	TRBJ1-2	CASILSGSNYGYTF
14	once	TRBV9	TRBJ1-6	CASSVEGGNSPLHF
16	.	TRBV28	TRBJ1-3	CASSLFRTYSGNTIYF
16	.	TRBV18	TRBJ2-1	CASSPVRTSGYNEQFF
11	.	TRBV20-1	TRBJ2-7	CSANVNYEQYF
14	.	TRBV30	TRBJ1-6	CAWSWGTGGSPLHF
14	.	TRBV19	TRBJ1-1	CASSARNRNTEAFF
16	.	TRBV11-2	TRBJ2-1	CASSYRSHGSYNEQFF
15	.	TRBV25-1	TRBJ2-5	CASSANRGSQETQYF
16	.	TRBV6-5	TRBJ1-5	CASSSRRGDRNQPQHF
15	.	TRBV5-4	TRBJ1-1	CASRNPGQTTTEAFF
15	.	TRBV6-1	TRBJ1-2	CASSDGAGAIYGYTF
17	once	TRBV5-1	TRBJ2-5	CASSQRTSGRAEETQYF
16	.	TRBV28	TRBJ1-3	CASSSPGQGPGNTIYF
15	.	TRBV7-6	TRBJ1-4	CASSRNPVGDEKLFF
16	.	TRBV18	TRBJ2-1	CASSPTSGVSYNEQFF
13	.	TRBV7-3	TRBJ2-5	CASSPTGEETQYF
14	.	TRBV5-6	TRBJ2-5	CASSLGLWGETQYF
15	.	TRBV7-8	TRBJ2-1	CASSLGQGAYNEQFF
15	once	TRBV28	TRBJ2-7	CASSLWTGGRGEQYF
15	.	TRBV5-1	TRBJ2-7	CASSLFGQGTYEQYF
14	once	TRBV5-4	TRBJ1-1	CASSLGGQGAEAFF
15	.	TRBV9	TRBJ2-1	CASTRTSGSYNEQFF
14	.	TRBV28	TRBJ2-5	CASSWGTALETQYF
14	once	TRBV6-1	TRBJ1-2	CASSRDRDHYGYTF
16	once	TRBV15	TRBJ2-2	CATSRAGGRTTGELFF
14	.	TRBV5-1	TRBJ2-2	CASSVWDPTGELFF
16	.	TRBV7-2	TRBJ2-7	CASSLAASGRVYEQYF
16	.	TRBV28	TRBJ1-4	CASTPWRMATNEKLFF
16	.	TRBV11-2	.	CASSRTSGRAGYEQYF
13	.	TRBV6-6	TRBJ1-1	CASSYGGNTEAFF
15	.	TRBV5-1	TRBJ2-7	CASSLETGVPYEQYF
15	.	TRBV5-4	TRBJ2-7	CASSPSGTSGYEQYF
15	once	TRBV6-6	TRBJ2-7	CASSKPGQGIYEQYF
14	.	TRBV6-4	TRBJ2-7	CASPTSGSPNEQYF
15	.	TRBV5-8	TRBJ2-2	CASSWTLPGTGELFF
14	.	TRBV7-8	TRBJ2-7	CASSSDRINYEQYF
15	.	TRBV9	TRBJ1-1	CASSVEADRPWWAFF
16	.	TRBV6-6	TRBJ1-3	CASTAGGGYSGNTIYF
13	.	TRBV7-7	TRBJ2-2	CASSLGGTGELFF
15	.	TRBV18	TRBJ1-2	CASSPARDGVRGYTF
14	few	TRBV6-5	TRBJ2-7	CASSYREGRYEQYF